This entry describes one TCR beta chain. Its specificity is not known. TCRdb passed the reads through MiXCR, listing each CDR3 protein once. The sample contains about 60,000 distinct CDR3 sequences, roughly a fifth of which appear only once. The CDR3 consists of 16 residues. Trimming at V came to 3 bases and at J to 4 bases, leaving 7 bases not matched to a gene. The germline V gene encodes CDR1 SQVTM and CDR2 ANQGSEA. This entry is derived from a study of T cell repertoires in cytomegalovirus infection. Study outcomes and limitations: Carriers of CMV plus the relevant HLA were identified by cumulative public TCR beta family frequency.

The sequenced sample was CD8+ T cells from cultured PBMCs, obtained from culture after CMV antigen stimulation. The chain links TRBV29-1 to TRBJ2-3, with TRBD2 matching 13 bases. This TCR came from a human donor in good health (CMV status not recorded). Some clones in this sample may be carry-over from other donors' samples. CDR3 nucleotides: TGCAGCGTTGATGGGACTAGCGGGGATAAGTCAGATACGCAGTATTTT. This translates into CSVDGTSGDKSDTQYF.